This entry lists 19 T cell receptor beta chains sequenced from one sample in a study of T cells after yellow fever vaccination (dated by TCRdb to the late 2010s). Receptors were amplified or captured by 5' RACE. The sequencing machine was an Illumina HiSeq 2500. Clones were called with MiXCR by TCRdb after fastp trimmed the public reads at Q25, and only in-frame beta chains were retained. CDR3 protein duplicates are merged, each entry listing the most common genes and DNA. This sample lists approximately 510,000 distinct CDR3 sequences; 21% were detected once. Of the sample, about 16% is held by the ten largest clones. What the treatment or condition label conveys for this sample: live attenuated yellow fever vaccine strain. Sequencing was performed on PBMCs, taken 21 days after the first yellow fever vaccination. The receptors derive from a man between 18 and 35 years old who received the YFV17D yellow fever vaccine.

The CDR3 nucleotides are TGTGCCAGCAGTTTCCGCATCCAGCGCGGAGTAGATACGCAGTATTTT. Amino acid sequence: CASSFRIQRGVDTQYF. The V gene is TRBV28, the J gene TRBJ2-3; D uncertain. This CDR3 comprises 16 residues. CDR1 and CDR2 (germline): MDHEN, SYDVKM. V shed 3 bases and J shed 5 bases, with 18 bases lying between them.

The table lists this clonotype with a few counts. DNA for the CDR3: TGCAGTGCTGGTAGACAGGGTTACACCGGGGAGCTGTTTTTT. Translating it yields CSAGRQGYTGELFF. The chain is built from TRBV20-1 and TRBJ2-2; 7 bases align to TRBD1. CDR1 and CDR2 from the germline V gene are DFQATT and SNEGSKA (reference sequence). J was trimmed by 3 bases and V by 5 bases; bases with no gene match: 6. The length of the CDR3 is 14 residues.

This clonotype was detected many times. CDR3 nucleotide sequence: TGTGCCAGCAGTCAGCGGGGGGGTCTGAATGAGCAGTTCTTC. It encodes CASSQRGGLNEQFF. The rearrangement uses TRBV27 and TRBJ2-1; TRBD2 agrees at 10 bases. The V gene's germline CDR1 is MNHEY and CDR2 SMNVEV (reference sequence). The trim removed 5 bases at V and 7 bases at J, leaving 5 bases unmatched. The CDR3 length is 14 residues.

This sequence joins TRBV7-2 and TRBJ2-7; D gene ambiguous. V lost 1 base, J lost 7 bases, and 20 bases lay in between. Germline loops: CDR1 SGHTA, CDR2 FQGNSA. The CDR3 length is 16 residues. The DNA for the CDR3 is TGTGCCAGCAGCTTAGGGTCCGACCGAGGCTGGGTTGAGCAGTACTTC. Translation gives CASSLGSDRGWVEQYF.

The DNA of the CDR3 is TGCGCCAGCAGCCAAACGGACGGAGCTAACTATGGCTACACCTTC. Residues: CASSQTDGANYGYTF. This chain connects TRBV4-1 to TRBJ1-2, with D unresolved. Germline-derived CDR1 and CDR2 are MGHRA and YSYEKL. The V gene lost 2 bases and the J gene lost 0 bases, with 10 bases spanning the gap. The CDR3 loop spans 15 amino acids.

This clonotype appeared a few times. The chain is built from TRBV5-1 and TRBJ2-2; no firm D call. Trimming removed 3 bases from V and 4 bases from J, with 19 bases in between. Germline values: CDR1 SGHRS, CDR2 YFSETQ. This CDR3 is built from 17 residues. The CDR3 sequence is CASSYPLGLEFTGELFF. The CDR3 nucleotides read TGCGCCAGCAGCTACCCCCTAGGGCTAGAGTTCACCGGGGAGCTGTTTTTT.

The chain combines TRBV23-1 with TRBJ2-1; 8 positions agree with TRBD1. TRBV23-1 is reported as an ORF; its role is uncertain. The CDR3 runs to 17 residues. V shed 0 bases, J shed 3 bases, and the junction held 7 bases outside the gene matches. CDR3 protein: CASSQSGAGGYYNEQFF. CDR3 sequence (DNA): TGCGCCAGCAGTCAATCAGGGGCAGGGGGCTACTACAATGAGCAGTTCTTC.

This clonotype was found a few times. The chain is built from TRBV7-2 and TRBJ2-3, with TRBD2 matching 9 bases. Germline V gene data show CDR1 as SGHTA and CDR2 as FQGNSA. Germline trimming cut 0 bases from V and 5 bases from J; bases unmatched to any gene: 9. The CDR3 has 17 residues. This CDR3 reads CASSLAPAGGGGDTQYF. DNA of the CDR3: TGTGCCAGCAGCTTAGCGCCCGCGGGGGGGGGAGGAGATACGCAGTATTTT.

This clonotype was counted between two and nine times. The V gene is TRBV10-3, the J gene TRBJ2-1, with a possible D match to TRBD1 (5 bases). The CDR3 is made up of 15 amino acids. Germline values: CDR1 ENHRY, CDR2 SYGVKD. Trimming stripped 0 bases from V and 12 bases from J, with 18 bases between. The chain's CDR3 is CAISESGHALTGQFF. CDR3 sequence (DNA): TGTGCCATCAGTGAGTCCGGACACGCCTTGACGGGGCAGTTCTTC.

DNA of the CDR3: TGCGCCAGCAGCCAAGATCGTACCTCTGACTACTACGAGGAGTACGTC. Protein sequence: CASSQDRTSDYYEEYV. The chain recombines TRBV4-3 with TRBJ2-7; weak D call: TRBD2 (5 bases). The germline CDR1 and CDR2 sequences are LGHNA and YSLEER. The CDR3 runs 16 residues.

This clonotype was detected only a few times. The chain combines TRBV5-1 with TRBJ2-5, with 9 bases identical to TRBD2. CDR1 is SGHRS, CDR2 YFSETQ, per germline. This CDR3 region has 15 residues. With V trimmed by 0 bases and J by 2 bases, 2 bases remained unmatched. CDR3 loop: CASSLAAGGQETQYF. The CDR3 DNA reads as TGCGCCAGCAGCTTGGCAGCGGGGGGTCAAGAGACCCAGTACTTC.

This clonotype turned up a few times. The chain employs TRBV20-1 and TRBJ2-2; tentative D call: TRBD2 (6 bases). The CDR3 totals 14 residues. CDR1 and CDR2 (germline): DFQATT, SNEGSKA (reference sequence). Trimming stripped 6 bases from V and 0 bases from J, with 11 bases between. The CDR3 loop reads CSAEGLTNTGELFF. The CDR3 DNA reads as TGCAGTGCCGAGGGACTCACGAACACCGGGGAGCTGTTTTTT.

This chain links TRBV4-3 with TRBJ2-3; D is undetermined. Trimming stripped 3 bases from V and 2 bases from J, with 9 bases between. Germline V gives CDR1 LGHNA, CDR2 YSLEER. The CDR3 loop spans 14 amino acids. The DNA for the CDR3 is TGCGCCAGCAGCCAGAGTTGGTACACAGATACGCAGTATTTT. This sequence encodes CASSQSWYTDTQYF.

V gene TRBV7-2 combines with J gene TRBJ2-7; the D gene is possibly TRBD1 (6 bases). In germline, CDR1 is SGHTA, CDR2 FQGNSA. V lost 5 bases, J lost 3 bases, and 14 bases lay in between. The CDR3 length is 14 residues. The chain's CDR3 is CASSPGAGYYEQYV. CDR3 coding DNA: TGTGCCAGCAGCCCAGGGGCTGGGTACTACGAGCAGTACGTC.

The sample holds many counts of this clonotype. The CDR3 sequence: CASSYGTLRFGELFF. CDR3 nucleotides: TGTGCCAGTAGCTACGGAACGCTTCGATTCGGGGAGCTGTTTTTT. The V call is TRBV19, the J call TRBJ2-2; D gene ambiguous. There are 15 residues in the CDR3. V lost 6 bases and J lost 7, with 18 bases in between. Germline assignment: CDR1 LNHDA and CDR2 SQIVND (reference sequence).

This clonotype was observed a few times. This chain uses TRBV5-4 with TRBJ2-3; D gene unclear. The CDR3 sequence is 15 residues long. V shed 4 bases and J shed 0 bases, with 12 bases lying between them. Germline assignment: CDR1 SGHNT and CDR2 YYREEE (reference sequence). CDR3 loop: CASSPRQASTDTQYF. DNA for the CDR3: TGTGCCAGCAGCCCTCGGCAGGCAAGCACAGATACGCAGTATTTT.

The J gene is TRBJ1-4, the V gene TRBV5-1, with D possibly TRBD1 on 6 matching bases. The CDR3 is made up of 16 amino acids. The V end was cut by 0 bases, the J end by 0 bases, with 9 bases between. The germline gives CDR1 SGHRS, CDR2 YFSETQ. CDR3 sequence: CASSLVGGPTNEKLFF. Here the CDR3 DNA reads TGCGCCAGCAGCTTGGTAGGGGGGCCAACTAATGAAAAACTGTTTTTT.

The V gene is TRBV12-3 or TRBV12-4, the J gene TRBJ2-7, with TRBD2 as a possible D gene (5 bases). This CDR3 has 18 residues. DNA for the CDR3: TGTACCATCAGTTTAGCGTATGGGTTCCAGAAGGGCTCCTACGAGCAGTACTTC. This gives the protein CTISLAYGFQKGSYEQYF.

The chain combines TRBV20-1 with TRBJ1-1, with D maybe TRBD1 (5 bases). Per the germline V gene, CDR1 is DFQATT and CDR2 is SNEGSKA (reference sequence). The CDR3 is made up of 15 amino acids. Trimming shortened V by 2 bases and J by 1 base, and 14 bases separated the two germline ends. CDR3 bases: TGCAGTGCTAGATTTGGGGCCATCGCGAACACTGAAGCTTTCTTT. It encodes CSARFGAIANTEAFF.